One sample yielded the 25 T cell receptor beta chains listed below, sequenced in a study of spatial heterogeneity in lung cancer. No antigen has been assigned to these receptors. Time point specified: sample taken at primary tumor resection. Broader study findings: The study found that expanded intratumoral alpha and beta TCR counts tracked tumor mutation counts.

A single record per CDR3 protein comes from TCRdb applying MiXCR to the 5' RACE reads. The sample holds a few thousand distinct CDR3 sequences; 8.3% are singletons and the top ten take more than 15%. Sequences were derived from lung tumor tissue, sampled at surgery. The receptors stem from a male donor with early-stage non-small cell lung cancer.

This clonotype rates as medium-sized. V usage is TRBV6-2 or TRBV6-3 and J usage is TRBJ1-3; 9 nucleotides match TRBD1. V trimming: 1 base; J trimming: 2 bases; junction bases outside the gene matches: 3. The CDR3 is 16 residues long. Germline V CDR1 and CDR2: MNHEY, SVGEGT. The CDR3, as DNA: TGTGCCAGCAGTTACTACGGACAGGGGACTGGAAACACCATATATTTT. Protein: CASSYYGQGTGNTIYF.

This clonotype is deemed medium-sized (0.01 to 0.1%). The chain recombines TRBV28 with TRBJ1-3; D is unresolved. Germline assignment: CDR1 MDHEN and CDR2 SYDVKM. Trimming removed 6 bases from V and 6 bases from J, with 9 bases in between. The CDR3 is made up of 12 amino acids. The CDR3: CASRARANTIYF. As DNA, the CDR3 is TGTGCCAGCAGGGCTCGTGCAAACACCATATATTTT.

This clonotype ranks as medium-sized. The chain carries TRBV7-2 and TRBJ2-4; possibly TRBD1 for D (6 bases). Trimming stripped 3 bases from V and 3 bases from J, with 12 bases between. This CDR3 is built from 15 residues. Germline V gives CDR1 SGHTA, CDR2 FQGNSA. The CDR3 DNA is TGTGCCAGCAGCTTTAGGGCAGGGGACAAAAACATTCAGTACTTC. It codes for CASSFRAGDKNIQYF.

This clonotype is judged medium-sized. The chain combines TRBV5-1 with TRBJ1-5; D gene uncertain. CDR1 and CDR2 (germline): SGHRS, YFSETQ. The ends were cut back, 0 bases at V and 3 bases at J, with 10 bases in the middle. The CDR3 runs 15 residues. The CDR3 loop reads CASSLGSQPNQPQHF. CDR3 bases: TGCGCCAGCAGCTTGGGGTCCCAGCCCAATCAGCCCCAGCATTTT.

This clonotype was counted at least ten times. This chain links TRBV7-2 with TRBJ1-1; 10 nucleotides match TRBD1. The CDR3 is 15 residues long. Germline V gene data show CDR1 as SGHTA and CDR2 as FQGNSA. Losses at the gene ends were 3 bases for V and 1 base for J; bases not matched to a gene: 2. The CDR3 coding sequence is TGTGCCAGCAGCTTGGGGACAGGGGCGAACACTGAAGCTTTCTTT. Protein sequence: CASSLGTGANTEAFF.

This clonotype was detected many times. V usage is TRBV13 and J usage is TRBJ1-4; D unclear. Trimming took 2 bases from V and 5 from J, leaving 3 bases between them. The germline V gene has CDR1 PRHDT and CDR2 FYEKMQ (reference sequence). This CDR3 is built from 12 residues. The CDR3 DNA sequence: TGTGCCAGCAGCTTAAGAAATGAAAAACTGTTTTTT. This translates into CASSLRNEKLFF.

By share, this clonotype ranks as medium-sized. The chain links TRBV7-2 to TRBJ2-3, with D perhaps given as TRBD1 or TRBD2 (5 bases each). This CDR3 region has 13 residues. The germline CDR1 and CDR2 sequences are SGHTA and FQGNSA. Trimming pared 5 bases from V and 3 bases from J, leaving 9 bases between. The CDR3 DNA reads as TGTGCCAGCAGCCGGGACGTTACAGATACGCAGTATTTT. It translates to CASSRDVTDTQYF.

This clonotype was recorded at least ten times. The rearrangement links TRBV5-4 to TRBJ2-1; TRBD2 matches at 13 bases. Unmatched junction bases numbered 6, after V lost 3 bases and J lost 9 bases. Germline loops: CDR1 SGHNT, CDR2 YYREEE (reference sequence). The CDR3 runs 15 residues. This CDR3 reads CASSSWTSGGGEQFF. The CDR3, as DNA: TGTGCCAGCAGCTCCTGGACTAGCGGGGGAGGTGAGCAGTTCTTC. The full variable domain, in which reference TRBV5-4 and TRBJ2-1 provide the parts outside the CDR3, is ETGVTQSPTHLIKTRGQQVTLRCSSQSGHNTVSWYQQALGQGPQFIFQYYREEENGRGNFPPRFSGLQFPNYSSELNVNALELDDSALYLCASSSWTSGGGEQFFGPGTRLTVL.

Ten or more counts support this clonotype. The chain has TRBV9 and TRBJ2-7; 7 positions agree with TRBD2. With V trimmed by 0 bases and J by 7 bases, 10 bases remained unmatched. Germline CDR1 SGDLS, CDR2 YYNGEE. The CDR3 sequence is 15 residues long. This CDR3 reads CASSVVPSGVVEQYF. The CDR3 DNA reads TGTGCCAGCAGCGTAGTACCCAGCGGGGTGGTAGAGCAGTACTTC.

The V gene is TRBV5-1, the J gene TRBJ2-3; D remains ambiguous. The CDR3 covers 13 residues. Trimming took off 0 bases at V and 4 bases at J, with 6 bases between the two ends. Per germline, CDR1 SGHRS and CDR2 YFSETQ. The CDR3 here is CASSLGRADTQYF. Here the CDR3 DNA reads TGCGCCAGCAGCTTGGGCCGAGCAGATACGCAGTATTTT.

This clonotype is medium-sized in the sample. The chain combines TRBV10-2 with TRBJ2-5; D ambiguous. V was shortened by 3 bases and J by 2 bases, with 1 base between the two germline ends. The CDR3 is 11 residues long. Germline lookup yields CDR1 WSHSY and CDR2 SAAADI. CDR3 sequence: CASSDQETQYF. The CDR3 bases are TGCGCCAGCAGTGATCAAGAGACCCAGTACTTC.

This clonotype was counted many times. The chain combines TRBV2 with TRBJ1-1; the D is unclear. Trimming cost V 6 bases and J 0 bases, with 5 bases left between them. The CDR3 is 12 residues long. Germline lookup yields CDR1 SNHLY and CDR2 FYNNEI. This CDR3 reads CASSKVNTEAFF. The CDR3 nucleotides are TGTGCCAGCAGCAAGGTGAACACTGAAGCTTTCTTT.

In this sample, this clonotype is medium-sized. V usage is TRBV5-1 and J usage is TRBJ2-7, with D possibly matching TRBD2 (6 bases). The V gene lost 0 bases and the J gene lost 0 bases, with 7 bases spanning the gap. Per the germline V gene, CDR1 is SGHRS and CDR2 is YFSETQ. This CDR3 is 14 amino acids long. The CDR3 bases are TGCGCCAGCAGCTTGGTTAGCGGCTCCTACGAGCAGTACTTC. It codes for CASSLVSGSYEQYF.

The chain joins TRBV20-1 to TRBJ1-3; D gene uncertain. In germline, CDR1 is DFQATT, CDR2 SNEGSKA (reference sequence). Trimming cost V 6 bases and J 0 bases, with 12 bases left between them. This CDR3 contains 14 residues. Here the CDR3 DNA reads TGCAGTGCAGGACGACCCAGCTCTGGAAACACCATATATTTT. Residues: CSAGRPSSGNTIYF.

This clonotype was detected many times. The V and J genes are TRBV9 and TRBJ1-1, with D unresolved. Trimming took off 3 bases at V and 4 bases at J, with 7 bases between the two ends. CDR3 size: 12 residues. CDR1 SGDLS and CDR2 YYNGEE come from the germline V gene. The CDR3 reads CASSGISTEAFF. Written as DNA, the CDR3 is TGTGCCAGCAGCGGCATTAGCACTGAAGCTTTCTTT.

By proportion, this clonotype is medium-sized. This sequence joins TRBV20-1 and TRBJ1-1; D is unresolved. This CDR3 is 13 amino acids long. CDR1 is DFQATT and CDR2 is SNEGSKA in the germline V gene (reference sequence). The V and J ends lost 6 bases and 1 base respectively, with 12 bases between them. The CDR3 here is CSAPNSGNTEAFF. In DNA form, the CDR3 reads TGCAGTGCCCCGAACTCGGGGAACACTGAAGCTTTCTTT.

V is TRBV6-5 and J is TRBJ1-1; D is perhaps TRBD1 (5 bases). Germline V gives CDR1 MNHEY, CDR2 SVGAGI. Trimming removed 2 bases at V and 7 bases at J, with 11 bases between. The CDR3 is 13 amino acids. This CDR3 reads CASSYQGTGEAFF. DNA of the CDR3: TGTGCCAGCAGTTACCAGGGTACTGGTGAAGCTTTCTTT.

By proportion, this clonotype is medium-sized (0.01 to 0.1%). In DNA, the CDR3 is TGCAGTGCTAGAGGGTTGGCAGGGGGCGCGCGTAGCTATGGCTACACCTTC. It translates to CSARGLAGGARSYGYTF. The chain has TRBV20-1 and TRBJ1-2, with 8 bases lining up with TRBD1. The CDR3 contains 17 residues. Trimming took 1 base from V and 4 from J; bases not matched to a gene: 14. Germline V gene sequence: CDR1 DFQATT, CDR2 SNEGSKA (reference sequence).

This clonotype occurred a few times. This rearrangement joins TRBV5-1 to TRBJ1-1; TRBD1 matches 11 bases. The germline CDR1 and CDR2 sequences are SGHRS and YFSETQ. V gave up 4 bases and J gave up 5 bases; unmatched junction bases: 13. The CDR3 is 17 residues long. Here the CDR3 DNA reads TGCGCCAGCAGCCGTGGACAGGGGGCAACTTGGAGTACTGAAGCTTTCTTT. Protein product: CASSRGQGATWSTEAFF.

Judged by abundance, this clonotype is medium-sized. V is TRBV18 and J is TRBJ2-2; D uncertain. The germline V gene encodes CDR1 KGHSH and CDR2 LQKENI. The CDR3 is 13 residues long. Trimming pared 2 bases from V and 8 bases from J, leaving 9 bases between. CDR3 bases: TGTGCCAGCTCACCAACAAGAACTGGGGAGCTGTTTTTT. Protein: CASSPTRTGELFF.

This chain uses TRBV20-1 with TRBJ1-1, with 7 positions matching TRBD1. This CDR3 comprises 13 residues. CDR1 is DFQATT and CDR2 is SNEGSKA in the germline V gene (reference sequence). Germline trimming cut 6 bases from V and 3 bases from J; bases unmatched to any gene: 7. The CDR3 DNA is TGCAGTGCGAGACAGGGTGGGTACACTGAAGCTTTCTTT. This translates into CSARQGGYTEAFF.

This clonotype was seen a few times. The V call is TRBV9, the J call TRBJ2-5, with 9 bases matching TRBD2. Germline CDR1 and CDR2: SGDLS and YYNGEE. This CDR3 region has 18 residues. Trimming removed 0 bases from V and 1 base from J; junction bases left unmatched: 10. The CDR3 region has the DNA TGTGCCAGCAGCGTAGCGGCTCGCGGGGGGGCCTCCCAAGAGACCCAGTACTTC. It codes for CASSVAARGGASQETQYF.

This clonotype rates as medium-sized. The chain carries TRBV9 and TRBJ1-2; TRBD1 agrees at 8 bases. The ends lost 2 bases at V and 5 bases at J; junction bases unmatched: 8. CDR3 length equals 15 residues. CDR1 SGDLS and CDR2 YYNGEE come from the germline V gene. As DNA, the CDR3 is TGTGCCAGCAGCGTGGCTGACAGGGGCACATATGGCTACACCTTC. Encoded protein: CASSVADRGTYGYTF.

In its sample, this clonotype is medium-sized. The CDR3 here is CASSREGQLSYNEQFF. CDR3 sequence (DNA): TGCGCCAGCAGCCGGGAGGGACAGTTGTCCTACAATGAGCAGTTCTTC. The chain uses TRBV5-1 and TRBJ2-1; D is perhaps TRBD2 (8 bases). The CDR3 has 16 residues. Germline CDR1 reads SGHRS; CDR2 reads YFSETQ. Trimming took off 4 bases at V and 1 base at J, with 15 bases between the two ends.

V usage is TRBV4-2 and J usage is TRBJ1-1; D is unresolved. The CDR3 sequence is 15 residues long. In germline, CDR1 is LGHNA, CDR2 YNFKEQ. V was cut by 0 bases and J by 7 bases, with 15 bases left in between. CDR3 residues: CASSQDRAQGGEAFF. For the CDR3, the DNA is TGTGCCAGCAGCCAAGATCGGGCCCAAGGCGGTGAAGCTTTCTTT.